The rows below give T cell receptor beta chains drawn from one sample of a study of control samples from healthy donors and cancer patients. The table came from immunoSEQ multiplex PCR; TCRdb's copy has only in-frame clones and leaves some out. The sample has about 95,000 clones, about nine tenths seen once. The sequenced material came from blood. These receptor sequences come from a woman in her twenties or thirties in good health. The CDR3 runs from the conserved cysteine through the conserved F or W. D genes are given only for firm matches. Some rows have no size entry. The others give once, few or many, or a class for an expanded clone.

V gene	clone size	J gene	D gene	CDR3 protein	CDR3 DNA
TRBV5-4	.	TRBJ1-2	.	CASSLNAQVYGYTF	TGTGCCAGCAGCTTGAACGCCCAAGTCTATGGCTACACCTTC
TRBV2	.	TRBJ1-5	.	CASTRESNQPQHF	TGTGCCAGCACCAGGGAAAGCAATCAGCCCCAGCATTTT
TRBV5-1	.	TRBJ2-1	.	CASSWGPTTRSEQFF	TGCGCCAGCAGCTGGGGACCTACTACGAGAAGTGAGCAGTTCTTC
TRBV20-1	once	TRBJ2-1	.	CSASNPGSYNEQFF	TGCAGTGCTAGTAACCCAGGCTCCTACAATGAGCAGTTCTTC
TRBV5-1	.	TRBJ2-5	.	CASSSTRGSQETQYF	TGCGCCAGCAGCAGCACCAGGGGATCCCAAGAGACCCAGTACTTC
TRBV28	.	TRBJ1-5	.	CASSPLPQPQHF	TGTGCCAGCAGTCCCCTGCCTCAGCCCCAGCATTTT
TRBV5-8	.	TRBJ1-2	.	CASSLERYGYTF	TGTGCCAGCAGCTTGGAACGTTATGGCTACACCTTC
TRBV5-1	.	TRBJ2-3	.	CASSLRVGGDTQYF	TGCGCCAGCAGCTTGAGGGTTGGGGGAGATACGCAGTATTTT
TRBV29-1	.	TRBJ1-5	.	CSVGDTIERPQHF	TGCAGCGTTGGAGACACCATAGAGCGGCCCCAGCATTTT
TRBV14	.	TRBJ1-3	.	CASSRNGRGGKTGNTIYF	TGTGCCAGCAGCCGCAACGGACGGGGGGGAAAGACTGGAAACACCATATATTTT
TRBV7-2	once	TRBJ1-5	.	CASSWGRGSNQPQHF	TGTGCCAGCAGCTGGGGACGTGGTAGCAATCAGCCCCAGCATTTT
TRBV14	.	TRBJ1-2	.	CASSRGTATYGYTF	TGTGCCAGCAGCCGGGGCACCGCGACCTATGGCTACACCTTC
TRBV3-1/TRBV3-2	once	TRBJ2-3	TRBD2	CASSFSGGTDTQYF	TGTGCCAGCAGCTTCAGCGGGGGCACAGATACGCAGTATTTT
TRBV4-1	.	TRBJ1-2	.	CASSQDPGRSNYGYTF	TGCGCCAGCAGCCAAGATCCGGGTAGATCTAACTATGGCTACACCTTC
TRBV19	.	TRBJ1-5	.	CASSTIGLRDSNQPQHF	TGTGCCAGTAGTACAATCGGGCTGCGGGATAGCAATCAGCCCCAGCATTTT
TRBV27	.	TRBJ2-3	.	CASRASTDTQYF	TGTGCCAGCAGGGCAAGCACAGATACGCAGTATTTT
TRBV7-2	.	TRBJ2-5	.	CASSFLETQYF	TGTGCCAGCAGCTTCCTGGAGACCCAGTACTTC
TRBV30	.	TRBJ1-1	.	CAYDRNTEAFF	TGTGCCTACGACAGGAACACTGAAGCTTTCTTT
TRBV18	.	TRBJ1-6	.	CASSPQGTGNSPLHF	TGTGCCAGCTCACCTCAGGGAACCGGGAATTCACCCCTCCACTTT
TRBV14	.	TRBJ2-7	.	CASSPRPGPPHYEQYF	TGTGCCAGCAGCCCTCGACCGGGACCGCCTCATTACGAGCAGTACTTC
TRBV11-2	.	TRBJ2-1	.	CASSHRADYNEQFF	TGTGCCAGCAGCCATAGGGCAGACTACAATGAGCAGTTCTTC
TRBV5-1	.	TRBJ2-1	TRBD1	CASSPGTGMYEQFF	TGCGCCAGCAGCCCCGGGACAGGAATGTATGAGCAGTTCTTC
TRBV19	.	TRBJ1-5	.	CASSKYIGRDSNQPQHF	TGTGCCAGTAGCAAATATATCGGGCGGGATAGCAATCAGCCCCAGCATTTT
TRBV10-3	.	TRBJ1-5	.	CAISAHREYSNQPQHF	TGTGCCATCAGTGCCCACCGGGAGTATAGCAATCAGCCCCAGCATTTT
TRBV9	.	TRBJ1-1	TRBD1	CASSVDNRGPLGEAFF	TGTGCCAGCAGCGTAGACAACAGGGGCCCTTTGGGTGAAGCTTTCTTT
TRBV6-6	.	TRBJ2-3	.	CASSYSFEDTQYF	TGTGCCAGCAGTTACTCGTTTGAGGATACGCAGTATTTT
TRBV3-1/TRBV3-2	once	TRBJ2-5	TRBD2	CASKRLAGETQYF	TGTGCCAGCAAGAGACTAGCTGGTGAGACCCAGTACTTC
TRBV7-9	.	TRBJ1-2	.	CASSRTDNYGYTF	TGTGCCAGCAGCCGAACAGATAACTATGGCTACACCTTC
TRBV5-4	.	TRBJ1-5	.	CASSHGTESNQPQHF	TGTGCCAGCAGCCACGGGACCGAATCCAATCAGCCCCAGCATTTT
TRBV18	.	TRBJ1-2	.	CASSPPAYGYTF	TGTGCCAGCTCACCACCGGCCTATGGCTACACCTTC
TRBV3-1/TRBV3-2	.	TRBJ1-2	.	CASSQDYITYGYTF	TGTGCCAGCAGCCAAGATTACATTACCTATGGCTACACCTTC
TRBV2	.	TRBJ1-5	.	CASKINSNQPQHF	TGTGCCAGCAAGATAAATAGCAATCAGCCCCAGCATTTT
TRBV5-1	.	TRBJ1-4	.	CASSFGSYEKLFF	TGCGCCAGCAGCTTTGGGTCTTATGAAAAACTGTTTTTT
TRBV5-1	.	TRBJ1-1	TRBD1	CASSGQGAEAFF	TGCGCCAGCAGCGGACAGGGGGCTGAAGCTTTCTTT
TRBV19	once	TRBJ2-7	.	CASSIPPSEQYF	TGTGCCAGTAGTATCCCCCCGAGCGAGCAGTACTTC
TRBV15	.	TRBJ1-5	.	CATSRSQVGQPQHF	TGTGCCACCAGCAGGTCCCAAGTCGGTCAGCCCCAGCATTTT
TRBV27	.	TRBJ1-5	.	CASSSGYQPQHF	TGTGCCAGCAGCTCGGGGTATCAGCCCCAGCATTTT
TRBV11-2	.	TRBJ2-1	TRBD2	CASSSRELADFNEQFF	TGTGCCAGCAGCTCGAGGGAGCTAGCGGACTTCAATGAGCAGTTCTTC
TRBV4-2	.	TRBJ2-1	TRBD2	CASSIRTSGIDEQFF	TGTGCCAGCAGCATTCGGACTAGCGGGATTGATGAGCAGTTCTTC
TRBV25-1	.	TRBJ1-2	.	CASSLANGYTF	TGTGCCAGCTCCTTGGCGAATGGCTACACCTTC
TRBV28	.	TRBJ2-4	TRBD1	CASRSNRDRLAKNIQYF	TGTGCCAGCAGATCTAACCGGGACAGACTAGCCAAAAACATTCAGTACTTC
TRBV6-5	.	TRBJ1-4	TRBD1	CASNMGTDNEKLFF	TGTGCCAGCAATATGGGGACAGACAATGAAAAACTGTTTTTT
TRBV2	.	TRBJ1-1	.	CASIPKSQGWAFF	TGTGCCAGCATTCCCAAGAGTCAGGGGTGGGCTTTCTTT
TRBV7-8	.	TRBJ1-5	TRBD1	CASSLEGTAALSQPQHF	TGTGCCAGCAGCTTAGAAGGGACAGCCGCCTTAAGTCAGCCCCAGCATTTT
TRBV5-8	.	TRBJ1-6	.	CASSLAPANSPLHF	TGTGCCAGCAGCTTGGCCCCCGCCAATTCACCCCTCCACTTT
TRBV30	.	TRBJ2-5	TRBD2	CAWSLGTSGSQKETQYF	TGTGCCTGGAGTTTAGGGACTAGCGGGAGTCAGAAAGAGACCCAGTACTTC